These 21 T cell receptor beta chains share one sample of origin, sequenced in a study of patients and donors after allogeneic stem cell transplantation. TCRdb independently ran MiXCR on the RT-PCR reads; one entry per CDR3 protein. The sample records some 90,000 distinct CDR3 sequences, roughly 43% being singletons. Sample: blood, either unsorted or a sorted T cell fraction (not recorded which). These receptors all stem from a human donor who was either an allogeneic HSCT recipient or a stem cell or donor lymphocyte infusion donor (not recorded which). It is not recorded whose cells these are; they may come from a transplant donor.

J is TRBJ1-2 and V is TRBV5-1, with 8 bases fitting TRBD1. Germline V gives CDR1 SGHRS, CDR2 YFSETQ. V was pared by 2 bases and J by 4 bases, with 10 bases of the junction left unmatched. The CDR3 has 16 amino acids. The CDR3 region is CASSLADRAKAYGYTF. DNA of the CDR3: TGCGCCAGCAGCTTAGCGGACAGGGCTAAGGCCTATGGCTACACCTTC.

This clonotype came up a few times. CDR3 protein: CSAGEDRALNQPQHF. As DNA, the CDR3 is TGCAGCGCCGGAGAGGACAGGGCGCTCAATCAGCCCCAGCATTTT. The V call is TRBV29-1, the J call TRBJ1-5, with 8 bases lining up with TRBD1. The CDR3 is made up of 15 amino acids. Trimming removed 7 bases from V and 3 bases from J; junction bases left unmatched: 11. The germline V gene encodes CDR1 SQVTM and CDR2 ANQGSEA.

The CDR3 loop reads CASRWASDTQYF. DNA for the CDR3: TGTGCCAGCAGATGGGCCAGCGATACGCAGTATTTT. The chain links TRBV12-3 or TRBV12-4 to TRBJ2-3; D gene unclear. The CDR3 is 12 amino acids. The V end was cut by 6 bases, the J end by 6 bases, with 10 bases between.

This sequence joins TRBV4-3 and TRBJ1-1; D is uncertain. This CDR3 spans 15 amino acids. CDR1 and CDR2 from the germline V gene are LGHNA and YSLEER. V lost 0 bases, J lost 1 base, and 9 bases lay in between. This chain's CDR3 is CASSQEVHPNTEAFF. CDR3 nucleotides: TGCGCCAGCAGCCAAGAGGTGCATCCGAACACTGAAGCTTTCTTT.

This chain uses TRBV5-5 with TRBJ2-3; D is tentatively TRBD1 or TRBD2 (5 bases each). The CDR3 spans 14 residues. The V end was cut by 3 bases, the J end by 2 bases, with 10 bases between. Per germline, CDR1 SGHKS and CDR2 YYEKEE (reference sequence). The CDR3 DNA reads TGTGCCAGCAGCTCCGGGACCACCACAGATACGCAGTATTTT. It is translated as CASSSGTTTDTQYF.

Only a few counts were recorded for this clonotype. J is TRBJ1-2 and V is TRBV20-1; D gene uncertain. The germline V and J ends were trimmed by 3 bases and 5 bases, with 10 bases remaining between them. CDR3 length: 12 amino acids. CDR1 and CDR2 from the germline V gene are DFQATT and SNEGSKA (reference sequence). The CDR3 loop is CSASANTYGYTF. The CDR3 DNA is TGCAGTGCTAGTGCAAATACTTATGGCTACACCTTC.

A few counts support this clonotype. The V and J genes are TRBV7-9 and TRBJ1-1; D ambiguous. Germline CDR1 SEHNR, CDR2 FQNEAQ (reference sequence). Trimming took off 1 base at V and 0 bases at J, with 12 bases between the two ends. The CDR3 extends over 16 amino acids. The CDR3 spells CASSLEGSPMNTEAFF. CDR3 in DNA: TGTGCCAGCAGCTTAGAGGGATCCCCAATGAACACTGAAGCTTTCTTT.

This clonotype came up a few times. The rearrangement links TRBV9 to TRBJ1-2; 10 bases line up with TRBD1. Germline V gene lookup returns CDR1 SGDLS and CDR2 YYNGEE. The trim removed 4 bases at V and 3 bases at J, leaving 9 bases unmatched. The CDR3 runs to 16 residues. In DNA form, the CDR3 reads TGTGCCAGCAGCACATCGACCGGGACAGGGGACTATGGCTACACCTTC. This gives the protein CASSTSTGTGDYGYTF.

V and J are TRBV29-1 and TRBJ2-1, with TRBD2 matching over 13 bases. Germline V gives CDR1 SQVTM, CDR2 ANQGSEA. Trimming at V came to 4 bases and at J to 6 bases, leaving 6 bases not matched to a gene. This CDR3 contains 15 residues. This chain's CDR3 is CSVAPTSGRGNEQFF. In nucleotides, the CDR3 is TGCAGCGTTGCCCCTACTAGCGGGAGGGGCAATGAGCAGTTCTTC.

This chain links TRBV6-5 with TRBJ1-1, with 9 bases lining up with TRBD1. Unmatched junction bases numbered 6, after V lost 7 bases and J lost 0 bases. The germline V gene has CDR1 MNHEY and CDR2 SVGAGI. This CDR3 is built from 15 residues. The CDR3 is CASNRGLWMNTEAFF. The CDR3 DNA sequence: TGTGCCAGCAACAGGGGGCTATGGATGAACACTGAAGCTTTCTTT.

This clonotype has more than one count but fewer than ten. DNA for the CDR3: TGTGCCAGCAGCCCCCGCCTGGTCACTGAAGCTTTCTTT. Protein: CASSPRLVTEAFF. V usage is TRBV3-1 and J usage is TRBJ1-1; D ambiguous. The V end lost 4 bases, the J end lost 4 bases, and 10 bases lay between the germline ends. The CDR3 loop spans 13 amino acids. From germline, CDR1 is LGHDT and CDR2 YNNKEL (reference sequence).

This clonotype was picked up one time. The chain combines TRBV20-1 with TRBJ1-5; D is possibly TRBD1 (5 bases). This CDR3 has 14 residues. The germline V and J ends were trimmed by 6 bases and 1 base, with 13 bases remaining between them. Germline CDR1 is DFQATT and CDR2 is SNEGSKA (reference sequence). CDR3 coding DNA: TGCAGTGCCAGGGAGGGATCCAGCAATCAGCCCCAGCATTTT. Protein product: CSAREGSSNQPQHF.

This clonotype was detected a few times. V gene TRBV7-8 combines with J gene TRBJ1-5; D might be TRBD1 (5 bases). Trimming cost V 5 bases and J 4 bases, with 9 bases left between them. CDR3 length: 13 amino acids. Germline assignment: CDR1 SGHVS and CDR2 FQNEAQ. CDR3 in amino acids: CASSTGLNQPQHF. In DNA, the CDR3 is TGTGCCAGCAGCACGGGGCTTAATCAGCCCCAGCATTTT.

A few counts support this clonotype. The rearrangement joins TRBV15 to TRBJ1-4, with D uncertain. CDR1 is LNHNV, CDR2 YYDKDF, per germline (reference sequence). Trimming removed 1 base at V and 8 bases at J, with 11 bases between. This CDR3 has 14 amino acids. CDR3 sequence reads: CATSRVLGPEKLFF. As DNA, the CDR3 is TGTGCCACCAGCAGAGTTCTAGGACCGGAAAAACTGTTTTTT.

This clonotype showed up just a few times. The chain recombines TRBV12-3 or TRBV12-4 with TRBJ1-5, with D unresolved. Trimming stripped 3 bases from V and 0 bases from J, with 9 bases between. The CDR3 sequence is 15 residues long. CDR3 amino acids: CASSFGFYSNQPQHF. For the CDR3, the DNA is TGTGCCAGCAGTTTCGGCTTTTATAGCAATCAGCCCCAGCATTTT.

V usage is TRBV28 and J usage is TRBJ2-7; D is unclear. Deletions cut 3 bases from V and 0 bases from J, with 0 bases between. The germline CDR1 and CDR2 sequences are MDHEN and SYDVKM. The CDR3 spans 11 residues. The CDR3 nucleotides are TGTGCCAGCAGTTTCTCCTACGAGCAGTACTTC. This encodes CASSFSYEQYF. The variable domain in full, with the rest retrieved from reference TRBV28 and TRBJ2-7, is DVKVTQSSRYLVKRTGEKVFLECVQDMDHENMFWYRQDPGLGLRLIYFSYDVKMKEKGDIPEGYSVSREKKERFSLILESASTNQTSMYLCASSFSYEQYFGPGTRLTVT.

This clonotype was recorded only once. This chain uses TRBV10-2 with TRBJ2-1, with D uncertain. Between the trimmed V and J ends, which lost 0 bases and 4 bases, there was a span of 7 bases. This CDR3 is 14 amino acids long. From germline, CDR1 is WSHSY and CDR2 SAAADI. CDR3 sequence reads: CASSESARYNEQFF. CDR3 coding DNA: TGCGCCAGCAGTGAGTCGGCACGGTACAATGAGCAGTTCTTC.

This clonotype was seen only a few times. The V call is TRBV20-1, the J call TRBJ1-2, with 8 bases fitting TRBD1. This CDR3 comprises 13 residues. V was clipped by 1 base and J by 4 bases; unmatched bases: 2. Germline V gene sequence: CDR1 DFQATT, CDR2 SNEGSKA (reference sequence). The CDR3 here is CSARAGQGYGYTF. DNA for the CDR3: TGCAGTGCTAGAGCCGGACAGGGCTATGGCTACACCTTC.

The genes are TRBV25-1 and TRBJ1-2, with 7 bases aligning to TRBD1. J was trimmed by 1 base and V by 8 bases; bases with no gene match: 13. The germline V gene encodes CDR1 MGHDK and CDR2 SYGVNS. The CDR3 length is 16 residues. The CDR3, as DNA: TGTGCCAGCGGATCAGGAGGGGGCGAAAATAACTATGGCTACACCTTC. This encodes CASGSGGGENNYGYTF.

The chain couples TRBV7-9 to TRBJ1-2; D is uncertain. CDR3 length: 14 amino acids. Trimming cost V 6 bases and J 4 bases, with 15 bases left between them. Per the germline V gene, CDR1 is SEHNR and CDR2 is FQNEAQ (reference sequence). The CDR3 DNA sequence: TGTGCCAGCAGTCTTGAGACGGTCCTCTATGGCTACACCTTC. Encoded protein: CASSLETVLYGYTF.

This clonotype was counted only a few times. The chain links TRBV15 to TRBJ1-1; weak D call: TRBD1 (5 bases). The CDR3 is 15 residues long. CDR1 and CDR2 (germline): LNHNV, YYDKDF (reference sequence). Trimming cost V 2 bases and J 4 bases, with 14 bases left between them. In DNA form, the CDR3 reads TGTGCCACCAGCAGACCGGGGCTCCCAACCACTGAAGCTTTCTTT. Translation: CATSRPGLPTTEAFF.